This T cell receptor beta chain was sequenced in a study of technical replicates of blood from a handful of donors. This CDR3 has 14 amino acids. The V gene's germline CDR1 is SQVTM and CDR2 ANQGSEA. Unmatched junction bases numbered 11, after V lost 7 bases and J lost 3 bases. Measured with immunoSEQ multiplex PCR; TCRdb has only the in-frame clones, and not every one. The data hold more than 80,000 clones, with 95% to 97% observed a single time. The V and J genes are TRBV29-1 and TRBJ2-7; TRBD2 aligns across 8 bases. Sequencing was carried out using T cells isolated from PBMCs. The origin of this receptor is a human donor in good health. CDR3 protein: CSAGRVAGCYEQYF. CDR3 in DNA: TGCAGCGCTGGTCGGGTAGCGGGGTGCTACGAGCAGTACTTC.